Listed below are T cell receptor beta chains from one sample, sequenced in a study of molecular identifiers for immune sequencing clone quantification. TCRdb independently ran MiXCR on the PCR reads; one entry per CDR3 protein. The sample comprises approximately 60,000 distinct CDR3 sequences, about a fifth of which are singletons, and over 1.1% rests with the top ten. Sequenced material: naive CD8+ T cells from blood, with Jurkat cell RNA spiked in. The receptor source for this set is a human donor in good health. Some libraries in this study had Jurkat cell RNA spiked in. The CDR3 runs from the conserved cysteine through the conserved F or W. D genes are given only for firm matches. A clone size is listed for some rows: how often the clone was seen (once, few, many), or a class if it is expanded.

TRBV15,many,TRBD2,TRBJ2-7,CATSRELVAGASHEQYF,TGTGCCACCAGCAGAGAATTGGTGGCGGGAGCATCACACGAGCAGTACTTC
TRBV29-1,many,NA,TRBJ1-2,CSGRTQADDYTF,TGCAGCGGTAGGACGCAGGCGGATGACTACACCTTC
TRBV20-1,many,NA,TRBJ2-7,CSGRGDSSYEQYF,TGCAGTGGAAGAGGCGATAGCTCCTACGAGCAGTACTTC
TRBV10-3,many,NA,TRBJ2-7,CAISDTEGPFYEQYF,TGTGCCATCAGCGATACGGAAGGCCCGTTCTACGAGCAGTACTTC
TRBV11-3,many,NA,TRBJ2-2,CASTPRGANTGELFF,TGTGCCAGCACCCCACGGGGCGCGAACACCGGGGAGCTGTTTTTT
TRBV20-1,many,NA,TRBJ2-7,CSAREGTSYEQYF,TGCAGTGCTAGAGAAGGGACCTCCTACGAGCAGTACTTC
TRBV4-1,many,NA,TRBJ2-1,CASSQERVNEQFF,TGCGCCAGCAGCCAAGAACGAGTCAATGAGCAGTTCTTC
TRBV27,many,NA,TRBJ2-2,CASSLLHPGVIGELFF,TGTGCCAGCAGTTTATTACATCCAGGGGTCATCGGGGAGCTGTTTTTT
TRBV5-4,few,NA,TRBJ1-1,CASSPPSNTEAFF,TGTGCCAGCAGCCCCCCATCTAACACTGAAGCTTTCTTT
TRBV5-1,many,NA,TRBJ2-1,CASSPRNRVSSYNEQFF,TGCGCCAGCAGCCCGCGAAACAGGGTTAGCTCCTACAATGAGCAGTTCTTC
TRBV7-2,many,TRBD2,TRBJ2-1,CASLIAGGLGEQFF,TGTGCCAGCTTAATAGCGGGAGGGCTCGGGGAGCAGTTCTTC
TRBV5-6,many,TRBD2,TRBJ2-5,CASSPIGAGEVETQYF,TGTGCCAGCAGCCCGATCGGGGCGGGAGAGGTAGAGACCCAGTACTTC
TRBV19,few,NA,TRBJ2-1,CASGWGRYNEQFF,TGTGCCAGTGGCTGGGGCCGATACAATGAGCAGTTCTTC
TRBV25-1,many,TRBD2,TRBJ2-1,CASSGLGLAEILEQFF,TGTGCCAGCAGTGGCTTGGGACTAGCGGAAATTCTGGAGCAGTTCTTC
TRBV2,many,TRBD2,TRBJ2-3,CAGGLAGNTQYF,TGTGCCGGGGGACTAGCAGGGAATACGCAGTATTTT
TRBV5-4,many,NA,TRBJ2-3,CASTVEGEADTQYF,TGTGCCAGCACCGTGGAGGGGGAGGCAGATACGCAGTATTTT
TRBV7-9,many,NA,TRBJ2-5,CASSLVYRAPETQYF,TGTGCCAGCAGCTTAGTTTACAGGGCCCCCGAGACCCAGTACTTC
TRBV7-2,few,NA,TRBJ2-4,CASSLAQGGNIQYF,TGTGCCAGCAGCTTAGCACAGGGTGGAAACATTCAGTACTTC
TRBV6-5,many,NA,TRBJ2-3,CASSYSGLQLTDTQYF,TGTGCCAGCAGTTACTCGGGTCTACAGCTCACAGATACGCAGTATTTT
TRBV7-6,NA,TRBD1,TRBJ1-3,CASSSRDRPYSGNTIYF,TGTGCCAGCAGCTCGAGGGACAGACCTTACTCTGGAAACACCATATATTTT
TRBV7-2,many,NA,TRBJ2-7,CASSLTSQFYEQYF,TGTGCCAGCAGCTTGACCTCACAGTTCTACGAGCAGTACTTC
TRBV10-3,many,NA,TRBJ2-7,CAISALSYEQYF,TGTGCCATCAGTGCTTTATCCTACGAGCAGTACTTC
TRBV5-5,NA,NA,TRBJ2-2,CASSSGDPYTGELFF,TGTGCCAGCAGCTCGGGAGACCCGTACACCGGGGAGCTGTTTTTT
TRBV6-5,few,NA,TRBJ1-1,CASYLLTENTEAFF,TGTGCCAGCTACCTTTTGACCGAAAACACTGAAGCTTTCTTT
TRBV12-3/TRBV12-4,few,NA,TRBJ1-5,CASSPQGSNQPQHF,TGTGCCAGCAGCCCACAGGGTAGCAATCAGCCCCAGCATTTT
TRBV10-3,many,TRBD2,TRBJ2-1,CAISESTQGAGAYNEQFF,TGTGCCATCAGTGAGTCGACTCAGGGAGCGGGAGCCTACAATGAGCAGTTCTTC
TRBV28,few,TRBD2,TRBJ2-5,CASRDLAGVGETQYF,TGTGCCAGCAGAGACCTAGCGGGAGTTGGTGAGACCCAGTACTTC
TRBV27,many,NA,TRBJ1-2,CASSFSQNYGYTF,TGTGCCAGCAGTTTTTCGCAGAACTATGGCTACACCTTC
TRBV5-1,once,NA,TRBJ2-2,CASSLGQANTGELLF,TGCGCCAGCAGCTTGGGACAGGCGAACACCGGGGAGCTGCTTTTT
TRBV3-1,NA,NA,TRBJ1-1,CASSPLDRRNTEAFF,TGTGCCAGCAGCCCACTAGACAGGAGGAACACTGAAGCTTTCTTT
TRBV7-9,many,NA,TRBJ2-7,CASSFPPPTQRGLYEQYF,TGTGCCAGCAGCTTTCCCCCCCCAACCCAACGAGGCCTCTACGAGCAGTACTTC
TRBV19,few,TRBD1,TRBJ2-1,CASSISSGGAGNEQFF,TGTGCCAGTAGTATATCGTCAGGGGGAGCTGGGAATGAGCAGTTCTTC
TRBV20-1,NA,NA,TRBJ2-7,CSAGRTGAYEQYF,TGCAGTGCCGGGAGAACGGGAGCCTACGAGCAGTACTTC
TRBV7-9,many,NA,TRBJ2-5,CASSSGLLQETQYF,TGTGCCAGCAGCTCGGGACTGCTACAAGAGACCCAGTACTTC
TRBV20-1,many,NA,TRBJ2-6,CSASFVVMGGANVLTF,TGCAGTGCTAGTTTCGTGGTCATGGGGGGGGCCAACGTCCTGACTTTC
TRBV28,many,NA,TRBJ1-5,CASNLRGGQPQHF,TGTGCCAGCAACCTCAGAGGGGGGCAGCCCCAGCATTTT
TRBV27,few,NA,TRBJ2-2,CASSLTPGVIPGELFF,TGTGCCAGCAGTCTAACGCCGGGAGTAATTCCCGGGGAGCTGTTTTTT
TRBV19,many,NA,TRBJ2-7,CASSIEPGSYEQYF,TGTGCCAGTAGTATAGAGCCCGGCTCCTACGAGCAGTACTTC
TRBV5-1,NA,TRBD2,TRBJ2-1,CASSLGLAGFGDEQFF,TGCGCCAGCAGCTTGGGTCTAGCGGGGTTCGGGGATGAGCAGTTCTTC
TRBV19,many,NA,TRBJ2-4,CASRATHQDAKNIQYF,TGTGCCAGTAGGGCGACTCACCAGGATGCCAAAAACATTCAGTACTTC
TRBV10-3,many,TRBD2,TRBJ2-5,CATGRASGGEETQYF,TGTGCCACCGGGCGGGCTAGCGGGGGAGAAGAGACCCAGTACTTC
TRBV11-2,few,NA,TRBJ2-7,CASSLDYEQYF,TGTGCCAGCAGCTTAGATTACGAGCAGTACTTC
TRBV29-1,many,TRBD2,TRBJ2-7,CSVEVVGTTPYEQYF,TGCAGCGTTGAGGTTGTTGGGACTACCCCCTACGAGCAGTACTTC
TRBV7-3,few,NA,TRBJ2-2,CASSLTSGGELFF,TGTGCCAGCAGCTTAACGTCTGGCGGGGAGCTGTTTTTT
TRBV11-2,many,TRBD1,TRBJ1-5,CASSSTGQGNQPQHF,TGTGCCAGCAGCTCTACGGGACAGGGGAATCAGCCCCAGCATTTT
TRBV4-2,few,NA,TRBJ2-7,CASGPYGNEQYF,TGTGCCAGCGGCCCCTACGGGAACGAGCAGTACTTC